A single sample gave rise to the 4 T cell receptor beta chains below, sequenced in a study of T cell repertoires in cytomegalovirus infection. No antigen is known for these receptors. TCRdb itself ran the reads through MiXCR, one entry per CDR3 protein. The repertoire includes approximately 770,000 distinct CDR3 sequences, approximately 32% of them detected once, and around 12% sits in the top ten. Sample: cultured CD8+ T cells from PBMCs, taken from culture after CMV antigen stimulation. The source of these receptors is a human donor in good health (CMV status not recorded). Some clones in this sample may be carry-over from other donors' samples.

The chain is built from TRBV12-3 or TRBV12-4 and TRBJ2-7; 7 bases are shared with TRBD1. V trimming: 5 bases; J trimming: 6 bases; junction bases outside the gene matches: 7. This CDR3 contains 13 residues. The CDR3 here is CASSISTGVEQYF. The CDR3 DNA reads TGTGCCAGCAGTATAAGCACAGGGGTCGAGCAGTACTTC.

The rearrangement links TRBV2 to TRBJ2-2, with 11 bases lining up with TRBD1. This CDR3 is 15 amino acids long. Germline CDR1 SNHLY, CDR2 FYNNEI. V shed 3 bases, J shed 6 bases, and the junction held 3 bases outside the gene matches. CDR3 region: CASSDPGQGAGELFF. For the CDR3, the DNA is TGTGCCAGCAGTGACCCGGGACAGGGGGCCGGGGAGCTGTTTTTT.

This clonotype was seen a handful of times. The gene calls are TRBV7-2 and TRBJ1-1, with a possible D match to TRBD1 (6 bases). The CDR3 runs to 15 residues. The germline CDR1 and CDR2 sequences are SGHTA and FQGNSA. V was shortened by 0 bases and J by 4 bases, with 12 bases between the two germline ends. As DNA, the CDR3 is TGTGCCAGCAGCTTAGCGCGGACAGTAAGCACTGAAGCTTTCTTT. Translated: CASSLARTVSTEAFF.

The chain joins TRBV6-5 to TRBJ1-2, with a possible D match to TRBD1 (6 bases). The germline V and J ends were trimmed by 4 bases and 4 bases, with 16 bases remaining between them. The CDR3 loop spans 15 amino acids. The germline CDR1 and CDR2 sequences are MNHEY and SVGAGI. The CDR3 region is CASSSRGGAGYGYTF. DNA for the CDR3: TGTGCCAGCAGTTCCCGAGGGGGGGCCGGCTATGGCTACACCTTC.